Listed below are T cell receptor beta chains from one sample, sequenced in a study of blood T cell repertoires in COVID-19. Generated by immunoSEQ multiplex PCR, the TCRdb table keeps only in-frame clones and is missing some. Among under 140,000 clones listed, 88% were seen once. The specimen was peripheral blood. These receptor sequences come from a woman between 50 and 59 years old with acute or convalescent COVID-19. The CDR3 runs from the conserved cysteine through the conserved F or W.

v_call,j_call,cdr3_aa
TRBV7-9,TRBJ2-7,CASSLVIETQSYEQYF
TRBV28,TRBJ2-1,CASSLLEVLVF
TRBV7-9,TRBJ2-3,CASSLGTSGTDTQYF
TRBV2,TRBJ2-7,CASSPQRDYYEQYF
TRBV2,TRBJ1-1,CASSEGGRKRTEAFF
TRBV18,TRBJ2-1,CASSRLSYNEQFF
TRBV5-1,TRBJ2-1,CASSSGQLNNEQFF
TRBV7-2,TRBJ2-1,CASSLAAGGGYNEQFF
TRBV2,TRBJ2-7,CASLGRGERLAGVKYEQYF
TRBV6-6,TRBJ1-5,CASGLSNQPQHF
TRBV5-5,TRBJ1-1,CASSLTGAGTEAFF
TRBV5-1,TRBJ2-3,CASSGQGTDTQYF
TRBV5-4,TRBJ2-1,CASSLGGNEQFF
TRBV18,TRBJ2-1,CASSPRLTSGRDNEQFF
TRBV5-6,TRBJ2-2,CASSPTGGRGTGELFF
TRBV23-1,TRBJ2-7,CASSLSDKKRTYEQYF
TRBV7-2,TRBJ2-1,CASSPWEAPYNEQFF
TRBV10-3,TRBJ1-2,CAISDQTGNYGYTF
TRBV19,TRBJ1-2,CASSRGWEPANGYTF
TRBV9,TRBJ2-2,CASSPPSGGPGELFF
TRBV6-5,TRBJ1-5,CASSTTGQGQPQHF
TRBV7-9,TRBJ2-1,CAWRAGVNEQFF
TRBV28,TRBJ1-4,CASSLSGKWWEKLFF
TRBV29-1,TRBJ1-2,CSVETIGASRGNGYTF
TRBV6-5,TRBJ2-7,CASSRGQGHEQYF
TRBV28,TRBJ2-1,CASSSSGLSSYNEQFF
TRBV6-5,TRBJ2-7,CASSLRVRLPYEQYF
TRBV6-6,TRBJ1-6,CASSHTSGTAYNSPLHF
TRBV11-2,TRBJ2-2,CASSATGMNTGELFF